Below, 9 T cell receptor beta chains from the same sample are listed, as sequenced in a study of T cell responses to AZD1222 COVID-19 vaccine. The assay was immunoSEQ multiplex PCR, and TCRdb's table has in-frame clones only and misses some. In the table there are 100,000 to 150,000 clones, 70% to 85% of which are singletons. The source was peripheral blood, collected on day 0 of AZD1222 vaccination. These receptor sequences come from an adult in good health.

The rearrangement links TRBV9 to TRBJ1-3, with 11 positions matching TRBD1. Germline-derived CDR1 and CDR2 are SGDLS and YYNGEE. The CDR3 is made up of 18 amino acids. V lost 3 bases and J lost 3; bases outside the gene matches: 11. The CDR3 region has the DNA TGTGCCAGCAGCGAGGGACCCGGACAGGGGGCGGTTGGAAACACCATATATTTT. Translated: CASSEGPGQGAVGNTIYF.

The chain uses TRBV19 and TRBJ1-1; D is ambiguous. CDR1 is LNHDA, CDR2 SQIVND, per germline (reference sequence). V lost 1 base and J 0 bases, leaving 30 bases between the germline ends. This CDR3 is built from 22 residues. Here the CDR3 DNA reads TGTGCCAGTAGTATAGTAGTTACAGCACCATGGAGGTCTCGACATATGAACACTGAAGCTTTCTTT. Protein sequence: CASSIVVTAPWRSRHMNTEAFF.

V gene TRBV7-9 combines with J gene TRBJ2-1, with unresolved D. The ends were cut back, 1 base at V and 2 bases at J, with 12 bases in the middle. The germline V gene encodes CDR1 SEHNR and CDR2 FQNEAQ (reference sequence). The CDR3 spans 16 residues. The CDR3 reads CASSLVATPPYNEQFF. For the CDR3, the DNA is TGTGCCAGCAGCTTAGTTGCGACACCTCCCTACAATGAGCAGTTCTTC.

This clone was counted a few times. The rearrangement uses TRBV27 and TRBJ2-1; 9 bases are shared with TRBD2. CDR3 size: 14 residues. Trimming removed 3 bases from V and 9 bases from J; junction bases left unmatched: 6. CDR1 and CDR2 from the germline V gene are MNHEY and SMNVEV (reference sequence). CDR3 sequence reads: CASSFRRGGTEQFF. The CDR3 coding sequence is TGTGCCAGCAGTTTCCGGCGGGGGGGCACTGAGCAGTTCTTC.

This chain connects TRBV3-1 (or the pseudogene TRBV3-2) to TRBJ1-2, with 8 bases aligning to TRBD1. V was clipped by 3 bases and J by 7 bases; unmatched bases: 16. The CDR3 runs to 17 residues. Germline lookup yields CDR1 LGHDT and CDR2 YNNKEL (reference sequence). The CDR3 is CASSQAGGGFSEGGYTF. The CDR3 DNA sequence: TGTGCCAGCAGCCAGGCAGGGGGCGGCTTTTCGGAGGGTGGCTACACCTTC.

This rearrangement joins TRBV2 to TRBJ2-7; the D gene is possibly TRBD1 (8 bases). Germline-derived CDR1 and CDR2 are SNHLY and FYNNEI. Between the trimmed V and J ends, which lost 6 bases and 5 bases, there was a span of 17 bases. CDR3 length: 14 amino acids. This CDR3 reads CASRENRGGDEQYF. DNA for the CDR3: TGTGCCAGCAGGGAAAACAGGGGGGGCGACGAGCAGTACTTC.

The chain is built from TRBV6-6 and TRBJ2-5; TRBD1 matches 12 bases. The J segment lost 4 bases and the V segment lost 5 bases, leaving 8 bases of the junction unmatched. The CDR3 extends over 16 amino acids. Germline V gene lookup returns CDR1 MNHNY and CDR2 SVGAGI (reference sequence). CDR3 in DNA: TGTGCCAGCAGTCGAATGGGACAGGGGGCGACAGAGACCCAGTACTTC. Translation gives CASSRMGQGATETQYF.

This clone was counted between two and nine times. The chain links TRBV12-3 or TRBV12-4 to TRBJ2-7, with D possibly called TRBD1 or TRBD2 (5 bases each). The CDR3 spans 13 residues. Trimming left V 7 bases short and J 7 bases short, with 17 bases between. The CDR3 region is CASNRDGTGEQYF. DNA of the CDR3: TGTGCCAGCAACCGGGACGGAACGGGTGAGCAGTACTTC.

This chain links TRBV5-1 with TRBJ2-3, with 8 bases matching TRBD1. The ends lost 0 bases at V and 5 bases at J; junction bases unmatched: 5. Germline V CDR1 and CDR2: SGHRS, YFSETQ. The length of the CDR3 is 15 residues. The CDR3 loop reads CASSLAQGAIDTQYF. The CDR3, as DNA: TGCGCCAGCAGCTTGGCCCAGGGGGCAATAGATACGCAGTATTTT.